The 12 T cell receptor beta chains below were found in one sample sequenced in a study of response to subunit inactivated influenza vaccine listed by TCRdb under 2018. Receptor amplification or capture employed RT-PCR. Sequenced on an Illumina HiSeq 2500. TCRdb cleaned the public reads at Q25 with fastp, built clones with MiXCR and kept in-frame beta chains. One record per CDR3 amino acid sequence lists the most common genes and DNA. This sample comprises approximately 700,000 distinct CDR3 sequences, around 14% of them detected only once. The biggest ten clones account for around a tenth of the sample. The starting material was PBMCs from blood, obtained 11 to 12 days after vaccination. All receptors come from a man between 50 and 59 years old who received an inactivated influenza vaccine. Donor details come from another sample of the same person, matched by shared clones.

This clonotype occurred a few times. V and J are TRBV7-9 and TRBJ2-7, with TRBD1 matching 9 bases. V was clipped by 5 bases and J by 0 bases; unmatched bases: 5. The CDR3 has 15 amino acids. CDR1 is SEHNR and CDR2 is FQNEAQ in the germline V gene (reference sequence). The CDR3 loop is CASSPRTGASYEQYF. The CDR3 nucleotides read TGTGCCAGCAGCCCGCGGACAGGGGCCTCCTACGAGCAGTACTTC.

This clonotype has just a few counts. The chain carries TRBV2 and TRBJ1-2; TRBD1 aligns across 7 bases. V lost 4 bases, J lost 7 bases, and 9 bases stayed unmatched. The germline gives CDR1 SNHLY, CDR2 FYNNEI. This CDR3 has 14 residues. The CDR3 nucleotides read TGTGCCAGCAGTGGCCAGACAGGGTCGGGTGGCTACACCTTC. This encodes CASSGQTGSGGYTF.

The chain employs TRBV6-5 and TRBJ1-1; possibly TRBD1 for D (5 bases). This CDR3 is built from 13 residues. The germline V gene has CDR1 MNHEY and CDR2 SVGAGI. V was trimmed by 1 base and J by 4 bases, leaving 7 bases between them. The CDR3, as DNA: TGTGCCAGCAGTTACTTTGGGGGCACTGAAGCTTTCTTT. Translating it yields CASSYFGGTEAFF.

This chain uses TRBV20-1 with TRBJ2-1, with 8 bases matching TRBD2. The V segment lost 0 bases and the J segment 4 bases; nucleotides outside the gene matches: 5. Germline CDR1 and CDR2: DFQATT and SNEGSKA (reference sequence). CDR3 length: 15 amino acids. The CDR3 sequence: CSARDRVAGYNEQFF. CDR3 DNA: TGCAGTGCTAGAGATCGGGTAGCGGGGTACAATGAGCAGTTCTTC.

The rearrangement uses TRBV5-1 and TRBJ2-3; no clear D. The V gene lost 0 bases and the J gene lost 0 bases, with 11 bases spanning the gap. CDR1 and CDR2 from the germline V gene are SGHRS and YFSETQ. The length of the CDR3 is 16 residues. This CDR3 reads CASSLGEPASTDTQYF. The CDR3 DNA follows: TGCGCCAGCAGCTTGGGAGAGCCGGCTAGCACAGATACGCAGTATTTT.

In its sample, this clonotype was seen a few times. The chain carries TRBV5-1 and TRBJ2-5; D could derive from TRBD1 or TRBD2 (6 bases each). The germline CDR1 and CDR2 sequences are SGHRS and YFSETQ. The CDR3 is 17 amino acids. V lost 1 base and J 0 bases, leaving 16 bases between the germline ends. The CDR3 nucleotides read TGCGCCAGCAGCTTGTTGCCCCAGGGGAGGAACCAAGAGACCCAGTACTTC. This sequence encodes CASSLLPQGRNQETQYF.

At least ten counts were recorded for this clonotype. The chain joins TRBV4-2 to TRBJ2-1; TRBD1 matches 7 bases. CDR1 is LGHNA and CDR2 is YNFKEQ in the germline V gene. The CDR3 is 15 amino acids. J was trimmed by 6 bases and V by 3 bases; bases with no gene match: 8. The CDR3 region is CASSQSPGTANEQFF. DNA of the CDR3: TGTGCCAGCAGCCAGAGCCCGGGGACAGCCAATGAGCAGTTCTTC.

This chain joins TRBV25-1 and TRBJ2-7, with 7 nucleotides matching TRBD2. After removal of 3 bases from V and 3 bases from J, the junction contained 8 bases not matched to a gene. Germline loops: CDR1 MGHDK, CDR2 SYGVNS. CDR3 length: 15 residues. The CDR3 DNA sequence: TGTGCCAGCAGTGACCCGACTAGCCCAAACTACGAGCAGTACTTC. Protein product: CASSDPTSPNYEQYF.

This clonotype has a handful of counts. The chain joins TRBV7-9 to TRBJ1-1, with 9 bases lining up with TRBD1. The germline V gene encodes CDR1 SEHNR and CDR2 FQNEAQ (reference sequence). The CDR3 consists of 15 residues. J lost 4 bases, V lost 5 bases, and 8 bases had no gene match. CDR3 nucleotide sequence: TGTGCCAGCAGCCCAGTCGGGACAGGGTTCACTGAAGCTTTCTTT. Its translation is CASSPVGTGFTEAFF.

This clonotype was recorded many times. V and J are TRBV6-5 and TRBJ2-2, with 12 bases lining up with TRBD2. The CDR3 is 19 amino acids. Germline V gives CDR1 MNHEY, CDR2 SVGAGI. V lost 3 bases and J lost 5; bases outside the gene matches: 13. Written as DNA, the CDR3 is TGTGCCAGCAGTTATCTCGGCGCTAGCGGGAGGGCCGGGACCGGGGAGCTGTTTTTT. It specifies CASSYLGASGRAGTGELFF.

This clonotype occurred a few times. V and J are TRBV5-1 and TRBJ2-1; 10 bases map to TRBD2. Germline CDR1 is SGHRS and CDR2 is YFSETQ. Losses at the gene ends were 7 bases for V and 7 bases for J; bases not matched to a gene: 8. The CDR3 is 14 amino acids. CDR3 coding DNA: TGCGCCAGCGGACTTAGCGGGGGGCCTAATGAGCAGTTCTTC. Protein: CASGLSGGPNEQFF.

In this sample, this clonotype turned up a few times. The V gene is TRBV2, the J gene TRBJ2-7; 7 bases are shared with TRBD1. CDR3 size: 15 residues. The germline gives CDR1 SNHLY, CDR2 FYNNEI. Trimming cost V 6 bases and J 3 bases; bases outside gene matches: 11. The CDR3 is CASSPSGQGVYEQYF. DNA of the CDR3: TGTGCCAGCAGCCCGAGCGGCCAGGGGGTCTACGAGCAGTACTTC.